This TCR beta chain was retrieved from a study of blood T cell repertoires in COVID-19 (dated by TCRdb to 2020 to 2021). General notes on the study: Samples covering the acute and convalescent phases of COVID-19 were provided by collaborators in the United States, Italy and Spain. The prospective study material was composed of cDNA or gDNA derived from T cells, B-cell-depleted T cells, or PBMCs. Deeply sampled blood TCRbeta repertoires from subjects exposed to, actively infected with, or recovered from COVID-19 were included in the dataset. The repertoires were released in a freely available public database intended as a resource for research on the immune response to SARS-CoV-2. Samples came from the ongoing ImmuneRACE study (first 160 participants) plus 1,254 subjects from 6 global collaborators. The sample metadata nearly always contained a de-identified subject ID, COVID-19 status, age in years and sex. Where HLA class I and class II types were available, the types were taken from metadata supplied by the sample provider, not from assay-based typing. Broad study findings and their caveats: Clinical and demographic metadata were provided uncurated, with the amount varying by source and participant.

TCRbeta CDR3 regions were amplified from genomic DNA using the immunoSEQ Assay, a bias-controlled multiplex PCR. Per the original workflow: Within the assay, amplification of reference gene primers was used to estimate how many nucleated cells each sample contained. Sequence reads were collapsed and filtered to measure the absolute abundance of every unique TCRbeta CDR3 rearrangement. For each sample, productive Simpson clonality was calculated by taking the square root of Simpson's diversity index across productive rearrangements. The immuneACCESS repertoire file appears here via TCRdb, limited to in-frame rearrangements. These files lack a portion of the clones; in checked studies, under half of the deficit traces to unresolved V genes, and the cause of the others is not known. V and J calls and clone size come straight from that table; D and trimming were deduced from the DNA. The sample table lists hundreds of thousands of clones, roughly nine tenths of them with a count of one. The top ten clones comprise approximately 5.5% of the sample.

Comment on this clone: The clone's antigen remains unknown. No quality values exist for individual bases; no much larger clone is one base distant.

Including the terminal cysteine and phenylalanine, the CDR3 comprises 19 residues. The kept DNA is CDR3 alone, 57 bases in frame from the first base. From the germline V gene (reference sequence), CDR1 is MNHEY and CDR2 is SMNVEV. At the junction V is shortened by 2 bases and J by 2 bases; bases outside the gene matches: 8. Participants in the prospective study were aged about 18 to 100 years, lived in some 24 United States geographic areas, and enrolled through a virtual design. To assign participants to cohorts, the prospective study relied on clinical history that participants themselves reported in a screening survey and a study questionnaire. Recovered participants in ImmuneRACE Cohort 3 were defined by two consecutive negative NP/OP PCR tests, clearance by a healthcare professional, or resolution of symptoms. In the prospective study, mobile phlebotomists collected whole blood, serum and a nasopharyngeal or oropharyngeal swab from each participant. Participants in the prospective study had the option to provide additional blood draws and questionnaires over an approximately 2-month period. Blood samples from the prospective study were shipped frozen or at room temperature prior to DNA extraction.

The chain employs TRBV27 and TRBJ2-1; a stretch of 14 junction bases matches TRBD2. Sequencing was done on a sample of PBMCs or T cells enriched from blood (not recorded which). This TCR was sampled from a man aged 55 to 70 who had recovered from COVID-19. The CDR3 region: CASSLRSTSGRAAYNEQFF. The DNA is as follows: TGTGCCAGCAGTTTAAGGTCGACTAGCGGGAGGGCCGCCTACAATGAGCAGTTCTTC.